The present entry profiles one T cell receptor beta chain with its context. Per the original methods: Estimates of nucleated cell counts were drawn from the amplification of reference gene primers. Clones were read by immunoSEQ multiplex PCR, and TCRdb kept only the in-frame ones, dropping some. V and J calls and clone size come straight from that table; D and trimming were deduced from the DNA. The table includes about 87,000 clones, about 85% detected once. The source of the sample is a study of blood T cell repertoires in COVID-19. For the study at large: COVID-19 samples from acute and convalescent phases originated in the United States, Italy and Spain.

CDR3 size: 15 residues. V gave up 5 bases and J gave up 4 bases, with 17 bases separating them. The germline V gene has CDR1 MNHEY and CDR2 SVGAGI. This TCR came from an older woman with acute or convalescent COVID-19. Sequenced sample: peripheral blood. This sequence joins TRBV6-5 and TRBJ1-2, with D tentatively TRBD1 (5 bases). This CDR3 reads CASSPGPGQGYGYTF. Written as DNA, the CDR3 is TGTGCCAGCAGTCCTGGGCCGGGCCAGGGCTATGGCTACACCTTC.